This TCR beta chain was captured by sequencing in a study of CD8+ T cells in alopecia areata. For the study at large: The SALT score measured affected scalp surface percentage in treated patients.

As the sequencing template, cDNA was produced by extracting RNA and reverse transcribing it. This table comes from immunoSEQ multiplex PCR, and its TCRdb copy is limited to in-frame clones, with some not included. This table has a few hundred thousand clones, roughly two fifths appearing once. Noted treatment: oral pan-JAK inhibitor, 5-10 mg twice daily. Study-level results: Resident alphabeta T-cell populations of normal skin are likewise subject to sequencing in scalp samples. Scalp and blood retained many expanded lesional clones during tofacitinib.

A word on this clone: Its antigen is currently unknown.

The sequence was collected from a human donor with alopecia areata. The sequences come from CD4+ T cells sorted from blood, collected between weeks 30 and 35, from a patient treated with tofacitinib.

CDR3 nucleotides: TGTGCCAGCAGCTTAGCTGGGGCGCTCGGGGCAGTGAGTGAGCAGTTCTTC. It is translated as CASSLAGALGAVSEQFF. This sequence joins TRBV7-9 and TRBJ2-1, with D possibly being TRBD1 or TRBD2 (5 bases each). The CDR3 length is 17 residues. The V end was cut by 0 bases, the J end by 9 bases, with 21 bases between. From germline, CDR1 is SEHNR and CDR2 FQNEAQ (reference sequence).